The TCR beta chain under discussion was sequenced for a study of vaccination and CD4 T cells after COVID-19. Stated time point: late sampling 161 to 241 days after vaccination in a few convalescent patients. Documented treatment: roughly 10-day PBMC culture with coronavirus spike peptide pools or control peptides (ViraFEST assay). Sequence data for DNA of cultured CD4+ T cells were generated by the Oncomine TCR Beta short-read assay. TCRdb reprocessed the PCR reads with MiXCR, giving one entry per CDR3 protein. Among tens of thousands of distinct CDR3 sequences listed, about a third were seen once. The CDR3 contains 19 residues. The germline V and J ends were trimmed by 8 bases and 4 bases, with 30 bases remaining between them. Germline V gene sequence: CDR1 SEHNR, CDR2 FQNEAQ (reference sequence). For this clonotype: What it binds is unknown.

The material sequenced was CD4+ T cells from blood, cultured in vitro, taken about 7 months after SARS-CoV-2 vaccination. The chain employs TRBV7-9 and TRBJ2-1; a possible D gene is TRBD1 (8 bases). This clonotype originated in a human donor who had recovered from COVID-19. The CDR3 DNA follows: TGTGCCAGCGGCCGTGGGGCAGGGGGCGGCGGGAGCTCGTACAATGAGCAGTTCTTC. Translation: CASGRGAGGGGSSYNEQFF.